The 30 T cell receptor beta chains listed next were all sequenced from one sample in a study of blood T cell repertoires in COVID-19. Produced via immunoSEQ multiplex PCR; TCRdb's table is partial and in-frame only. Of 180,000 or so clones listed, 70% to 80% were seen once; the top ten hold about 15%. What was sequenced was PBMCs or T cells enriched from blood (not recorded which). These receptors were obtained from a man between 60 and 70 years old who had been exposed to COVID-19.

This clone was seen more than once but under ten times. The gene calls are TRBV30 and TRBJ1-1, with D tentatively TRBD1 (5 bases). Trimming shortened V by 6 bases and J by 5 bases, and 16 bases separated the two germline ends. CDR1 GTSNPN and CDR2 SVGIG come from the germline V gene (reference sequence). The CDR3 length is 13 residues. The CDR3 bases are TGTGCCTGTACACAGGTTCCGTGGACTGAAGCTTTCTTT. Amino acid sequence: CACTQVPWTEAFF. Variable domain in full (rest from reference TRBV30 and TRBJ1-1): SQTIHQWPATLVQPVGSPLSLECTVEGTSNPNLYWYRQAAGRGLQLLFYSVGIGQISSEVPQNLSASRPQDRQFILSSKKLLLSDSGFYLCACTQVPWTEAFFGQGTRLTVV.

The rearrangement links TRBV5-5 to TRBJ1-6, with no clear D. The germline gives CDR1 SGHKS, CDR2 YYEKEE (reference sequence). Trimming removed 0 bases at V and 0 bases at J, with 10 bases between. The CDR3 is 17 residues long. CDR3 residues: CASSLAPQSSYNSPLHF. The CDR3 DNA reads as TGTGCCAGCAGCTTGGCCCCACAGAGCTCCTATAATTCACCCCTCCACTTT.

A few counts support this clone. The chain employs TRBV21-1 and TRBJ2-1; TRBD2 is taken as the D call from the table, unchecked against the DNA. TRBV21-1 counts as a pseudogene. This CDR3 is 13 amino acids long. This CDR3 is CASSKRAYNEQFF. The CDR3 nucleotides are TGTGCCAGCAGCAAACGGGCCTACAATGAGCAGTTCTTC.

The chain is built from TRBV4-3 and TRBJ2-3, with TRBD2 identical over 8 bases. The V gene's germline CDR1 is LGHNA and CDR2 YSLEER. V dropped 4 bases and J dropped 6; count of bases not matched to a gene: 9. The CDR3 covers 15 residues. The CDR3 DNA reads as TGCGCCAGCAGCCCTGGCTGGCTAGCGGGTGATACGCAGTATTTT. It yields the protein CASSPGWLAGDTQYF.

The gene calls are TRBV24-1 and TRBJ1-2, with D possibly being TRBD1 (5 bases). The CDR3 runs 11 residues. The germline V gene has CDR1 KGHDR and CDR2 SFDVKD. V lost 9 bases to trimming and J lost 4 bases, with 8 bases between them. CDR3: CATSQGYGYTF. The CDR3, as DNA: TGTGCCACCTCTCAGGGCTATGGCTACACCTTC.

This chain uses TRBV6-1 with TRBJ2-7, with 8 bases aligning to TRBD1. CDR3 size: 15 residues. The germline CDR1 and CDR2 sequences are MNHNS and SASEGT. The trim removed 2 bases at V and 4 bases at J, leaving 7 bases unmatched. CDR3 loop: CASSELGQGKYEQYF. The CDR3 nucleotides are TGTGCCAGCAGTGAACTTGGACAGGGTAAATACGAGCAGTACTTC.

There are many counts of this clone. This sample also contains other DNA sequences that code for the same CDR3. The chain carries TRBV9 and TRBJ1-2; D gene unclear. The length of the CDR3 is 13 residues. The germline gives CDR1 SGDLS, CDR2 YYNGEE. V was trimmed by 0 bases and J by 8 bases, leaving 11 bases between them. This chain's CDR3 is CASSVEGVGGYTF. CDR3 nucleotide sequence: TGTGCCAGCAGCGTAGAAGGAGTCGGGGGCTACACCTTC.

The V and J genes are TRBV10-1 and TRBJ2-2; a weak D match, TRBD2 (6 bases). V lost 6 bases and J lost 0, with 8 bases in between. The CDR3 is 14 amino acids. Germline V gene data show CDR1 as WNHNN and CDR2 as SYGVQD (reference sequence). The CDR3 protein is CASRGRPNTGELFF. The DNA of the CDR3 is TGCGCCAGCAGGGGGAGGCCGAACACCGGGGAGCTGTTTTTT.

The chain combines TRBV5-1 with TRBJ2-5; D possibly corresponds to TRBD1 (6 bases). The length of the CDR3 is 14 residues. V was clipped by 4 bases and J by 1 base, with 11 bases between them. Germline V gene lookup returns CDR1 SGHRS and CDR2 YFSETQ. The CDR3 DNA sequence: TGCGCCAGCAGCCCTGTGGGGGCCCAAGAGACCCAGTACTTC. It specifies CASSPVGAQETQYF.

This CDR3 is CASSQRVLAKNIQYF. For the CDR3, the DNA is TGTGCCAGCAGCCAGCGGGTGCTAGCCAAAAACATTCAGTACTTC. J is TRBJ2-4 and V is TRBV5-6, with D possibly being TRBD2 (6 bases). Between the trimmed V and J ends, which lost 4 bases and 0 bases, there was a span of 11 bases. The CDR3 loop spans 15 amino acids. From germline, CDR1 is SGHDT and CDR2 YYEEEE.

The chain joins TRBV5-1 to TRBJ2-2; the match to TRBD2 covers 8 bases. The CDR3 contains 15 residues. V lost 4 bases and J lost 5; bases outside the gene matches: 7. The germline gives CDR1 SGHRS, CDR2 YFSETQ. CDR3 sequence reads: CASSPRGGGTGELFF. DNA of the CDR3: TGCGCCAGCAGCCCCCGGGGGGGCGGTACCGGGGAGCTGTTTTTT.

In its sample, this clone was seen a few times. This rearrangement joins TRBV6-2 or TRBV6-3 to TRBJ2-7; 10 bases match TRBD1. Germline V gives CDR1 MNHEY, CDR2 SVGEGT. This CDR3 has 16 residues. J lost 4 bases, V lost 2 bases, and 8 bases had no gene match. CDR3 amino acids: CASSYPGTGDPYEQYF. The CDR3 nucleotides are TGTGCCAGCAGTTACCCCGGGACAGGGGACCCTTACGAGCAGTACTTC.

V usage is TRBV5-1 and J usage is TRBJ2-2; weak D call: TRBD2 (7 bases). From germline, CDR1 is SGHRS and CDR2 YFSETQ. Trimming pared 2 bases from V and 6 bases from J, leaving 11 bases between. The CDR3 is 14 amino acids. CDR3: CASSLGGASGELFF. DNA of the CDR3: TGCGCCAGCAGCTTAGGGGGGGCCTCCGGGGAGCTGTTTTTT. Supplemented by reference TRBV5-1 and TRBJ2-2, the full variable domain reads KAGVTQTPRYLIKTRGQQVTLSCSPISGHRSVSWYQQTPGQGLQFLFEYFSETQRNKGNFPGRFSGRQFSNSRSEMNVSTLELGDSALYLCASSLGGASGELFFGEGSRLTVL.

The chain joins TRBV7-2 to TRBJ1-5; D is ambiguous. CDR3 length: 15 amino acids. Trimming took 3 bases from V and 0 from J, leaving 9 bases between them. Germline V lookup: CDR1 SGHTA, CDR2 FQGNSA. The CDR3 here is CASSLGIVSNQPQHF. CDR3 DNA: TGTGCCAGCAGCTTGGGCATAGTTAGCAATCAGCCCCAGCATTTT.

This chain connects TRBV3-1 (or the pseudogene TRBV3-2) to TRBJ2-7; D is unclear. Trimming took off 3 bases at V and 0 bases at J, with 3 bases between the two ends. Germline lookup yields CDR1 LGHDT and CDR2 YNNKEL (reference sequence). The CDR3 is made up of 12 amino acids. The CDR3 DNA follows: TGTGCCAGCAGCCAGGCCTCCTACGAGCAGTACTTC. It translates to CASSQASYEQYF.

The genes are TRBV9 and TRBJ1-3, with D tentatively TRBD1 (5 bases). This CDR3 comprises 17 residues. Germline V gene sequence: CDR1 SGDLS, CDR2 YYNGEE. Trimming removed 7 bases at V and 2 bases at J, with 22 bases between. The CDR3 protein is CASGEGMQGSPGNTIYF. As DNA, the CDR3 is TGTGCCAGCGGGGAGGGGATGCAGGGAAGCCCTGGAAACACCATATATTTT.

The chain employs TRBV9 and TRBJ2-5, with D perhaps TRBD2 (5 bases). The CDR3 length is 18 residues. V was pared by 0 bases and J by 3 bases, with 21 bases between. Germline V CDR1 and CDR2: SGDLS, YYNGEE. The CDR3 reads CASSVGTRAAIGEETQYF. The CDR3 nucleotides read TGTGCCAGCAGCGTAGGCACCAGAGCGGCGATTGGGGAAGAGACCCAGTACTTC.

The rearrangement joins TRBV9 to TRBJ2-6, with D unresolved. Germline loops: CDR1 SGDLS, CDR2 YYNGEE. The V gene lost 0 bases and the J gene lost 0 bases, with 13 bases spanning the gap. This CDR3 comprises 18 residues. The CDR3 DNA is TGTGCCAGCAGCGTAGGTCCGAAATCCAGCTCTGGGGCCAACGTCCTGACTTTC. Translating it yields CASSVGPKSSSGANVLTF. Full variable domain (remainder filled in from reference TRBV9 and TRBJ2-6): DSGVTQTPKHLITATGQRVTLRCSPRSGDLSVYWYQQSLDQGLQFLIQYYNGEERAKGNILERFSAQQFPDLHSELNLSSLELGDSALYFCASSVGPKSSSGANVLTFGAGSRLTVL.

This clone was counted at least ten times. This chain joins TRBV19 and TRBJ2-1; TRBD2 agrees at 11 bases. CDR1 LNHDA and CDR2 SQIVND come from the germline V gene (reference sequence). V lost 5 bases, J lost 4 bases, and 7 bases stayed unmatched. This CDR3 has 16 residues. The CDR3: CASSARLAGRYNEQFF. In nucleotides, the CDR3 is TGTGCCAGTAGTGCCCGACTAGCGGGAAGGTACAATGAGCAGTTCTTC.

The chain combines TRBV7-8 with TRBJ2-2; no clear D gene. V shed 1 base and J shed 0 bases, with 9 bases lying between them. CDR3 length: 16 amino acids. Germline assignment: CDR1 SGHVS and CDR2 FQNEAQ. The CDR3 region has the DNA TGTGCCAGCAGCTTAGTCTGGCTAGCGAACACCGGGGAGCTGTTTTTT. As protein: CASSLVWLANTGELFF. Variable domain in full (rest from reference TRBV7-8 and TRBJ2-2): GAGVSQSPRYKVAKRGQDVALRCDPISGHVSLFWYQQALGQGPEFLTYFQNEAQLDKSGLPSDRFFAERPEGSVSTLKIQRTQQEDSAVYLCASSLVWLANTGELFFGEGSRLTVL.

The V call is TRBV28, the J call TRBJ1-1; D perhaps matches TRBD1 (6 bases). V was cut by 8 bases and J by 4 bases, with 20 bases left in between. Germline CDR1 reads MDHEN; CDR2 reads SYDVKM. This CDR3 spans 15 amino acids. This CDR3 is CASQSGGTGLTEAFF. The CDR3 bases are TGTGCCAGCCAAAGCGGGGGAACAGGGCTCACTGAAGCTTTCTTT. Combining the CDR3 with reference TRBV28 and TRBJ1-1 gives the whole variable domain DVKVTQSSRYLVKRTGEKVFLECVQDMDHENMFWYRQDPGLGLRLIYFSYDVKMKEKGDIPEGYSVSREKKERFSLILESASTNQTSMYLCASQSGGTGLTEAFFGQGTRLTVV.

This clone showed up just once. V usage is TRBV11-3 and J usage is TRBJ1-1, with 7 bases identical to TRBD1. This CDR3 has 15 residues. J gave up 4 bases and V 5 bases, and 10 bases lay outside the gene matches. In germline, CDR1 is SGHNT, CDR2 YENEEA. The CDR3 region has the DNA TGTGCCAGCAGCACCTCGACAGGGTCGGTCACTGAAGCTTTCTTT. It translates to CASSTSTGSVTEAFF.

This chain joins TRBV18 and TRBJ2-5; D possibly corresponds to TRBD1 (6 bases). The CDR3 consists of 16 residues. Trimming removed 6 bases at V and 2 bases at J, with 19 bases between. The V gene's germline CDR1 is KGHSH and CDR2 LQKENI. CDR3 DNA: TGTGCCAGCTCGCCCTGGCGACCGACAGGACAAGAGACCCAGTACTTC. This sequence encodes CASSPWRPTGQETQYF.

The J gene is TRBJ2-7, the V gene TRBV19; no clear D. The V gene's germline CDR1 is LNHDA and CDR2 SQIVND (reference sequence). V was clipped by 4 bases and J by 0 bases, with 4 bases between them. This CDR3 contains 12 residues. DNA of the CDR3: TGTGCCAGTAGTACAGGCTCCTACGAGCAGTACTTC. Translation: CASSTGSYEQYF.

The chain has TRBV6-5 and TRBJ1-2; tentative D call: TRBD1 (5 bases). The V and J ends lost 6 bases and 6 bases respectively, with 17 bases between them. There are 14 residues in the CDR3. Germline values: CDR1 MNHEY, CDR2 SVGAGI. CDR3 amino acids: CASRPPTEQNGYTF. The CDR3 nucleotides read TGTGCCAGCAGACCCCCGACAGAGCAGAATGGCTACACCTTC.

This chain uses TRBV14 with TRBJ2-1, with D uncertain. CDR3 length: 15 residues. Trimming removed 4 bases at V and 8 bases at J, with 18 bases between. Germline assignment: CDR1 SGHDN and CDR2 FVKESK. The CDR3 is CASSPLSSFNDEQFF. The CDR3 DNA sequence: TGTGCCAGCAGCCCCCTTAGCTCCTTCAACGATGAGCAGTTCTTC.

The chain carries TRBV6-5 and TRBJ2-5; perhaps TRBD2 as D (7 bases). Deletions cut 6 bases from V and 1 base from J, with 15 bases between. Germline V gene data show CDR1 as MNHEY and CDR2 as SVGAGI. The CDR3 is 15 residues long. The CDR3 loop is CASSLGGQGQETQYF. In DNA, the CDR3 is TGTGCCAGCAGCCTGGGGGGGCAGGGCCAAGAGACCCAGTACTTC.

V gene TRBV30 combines with J gene TRBJ2-4; no definite D call. There are 15 residues in the CDR3. V was clipped by 0 bases and J by 0 bases, with 9 bases between them. Germline CDR1 reads GTSNPN; CDR2 reads SVGIG (reference sequence). The CDR3 loop is CAWSVPREAKNIQYF. CDR3 DNA sequence: TGTGCCTGGAGTGTACCCCGAGAAGCCAAAAACATTCAGTACTTC.

The chain recombines TRBV7-6 with TRBJ2-2; maybe TRBD1 (5 bases). CDR1 and CDR2 (germline): SGHVS, FNYEAQ. The CDR3 runs 15 residues. Trimming stripped 1 base from V and 0 bases from J, with 6 bases between. In DNA form, the CDR3 reads TGTGCCAGCAGCTTAGTACAGGCGAACACCGGGGAGCTGTTTTTT. Translating gives CASSLVQANTGELFF.

The chain employs TRBV20-1 and TRBJ2-7; the match to TRBD2 covers 16 bases. Germline V gene data show CDR1 as DFQATT and CDR2 as SNEGSKA (reference sequence). V lost 6 bases to trimming and J lost 4 bases; unmatched junction nucleotides: 6. This CDR3 is 15 amino acids long. CDR3 amino acids: CSASGTSGRGYEQYF. CDR3 in DNA: TGCAGTGCGAGTGGGACTAGCGGGAGGGGGTACGAGCAGTACTTC.